A selection of T cell receptor beta chains follows, all from one sample in a study of T cells after yellow fever vaccination. Via MiXCR, TCRdb re-called the 5' RACE reads, giving one row per CDR3 protein. The sample has approximately 300,000 distinct CDR3 sequences; around 6.8% are singletons. The starting material was PBMCs, obtained about 41 days after the first yellow fever vaccination. Receptor source: a man aged 18-30 years who received the YFV17D yellow fever vaccine. Each CDR3 is given with its conserved first and last residue. A D gene is named only where the DNA matches it firmly. For some rows the clone size is stated as once, few or many, or as a class when expanded; others skip it.

abundance | j_gene | d_gene | len | v_gene | CDR3nt | CDR3aa
many | TRBJ1-5 | TRBD1 | 15 | TRBV12-3/TRBV12-4 | TGTGCCAGCAGAGCTACGACAGGGGGCGGTCAGCCCCAGCATTTT | CASRATTGGGQPQHF
many | TRBJ2-1 | TRBD1 | 16 | TRBV6-5 | TGTGCCAGCAGTTATGCACAGGGGGCGACGAGGAATGAGCAGTTCTTC | CASSYAQGATRNEQFF
many | TRBJ2-1 | TRBD2 | 15 | TRBV7-9 | TGTGCCAGCAGCTTTGGGACTAGCGGGGTCAATGAGCAGTTCTTC | CASSFGTSGVNEQFF
NA | TRBJ2-2 | NA | 12 | TRBV20-1 | TGCAGTGCCGCGGACTCCCTCCGGGAGCTGTTTTTT | CSAADSLRELFF
many | TRBJ2-5 | NA | 15 | TRBV9 | TGTGCCAGCAGCCCCCCAAGAGGGGGGGAAGAGACCCAGTACTTC | CASSPPRGGEETQYF
few | TRBJ2-5 | TRBD1 | 14 | TRBV18 | TGTGCCAGCTCACCGACAGGGACGCAAGAGACCCAGTACTTC | CASSPTGTQETQYF
NA | TRBJ1-1 | NA | 15 | TRBV21-1 | TGTGCCAGCAACAGGGGGCGCCCCAAGGACACTGAAGCTTTCTTT | CASNRGRPKDTEAFF
few | TRBJ2-5 | NA | 13 | TRBV5-1 | TGCGCCAGCAGCTTTAATTTAGAAAAGACCCAGTACTTC | CASSFNLEKTQYF
NA | TRBJ2-1 | TRBD1 | 17 | TRBV14 | TGTGCCAGCAGCCAAAAACACCAGGGACAGGGGGACAATGAGCAGTTCTTC | CASSQKHQGQGDNEQFF
NA | TRBJ2-3 | NA | 15 | TRBV7-9 | TGTGCCAGCAGCTACGGACCGTGGGGCACAGATACGCAGTATTTT | CASSYGPWGTDTQYF
few | TRBJ1-1 | TRBD1 | 13 | TRBV20-1 | TGCAGTGCCAGGGACAGATTGAACACTGAAGCTTTCTTT | CSARDRLNTEAFF
few | TRBJ2-3 | NA | 14 | TRBV7-2 | TGTGCCAGCAGCGTCGGCGGGGCGGGAGATACGCAGTATTTT | CASSVGGAGDTQYF
few | TRBJ2-3 | NA | 14 | TRBV12-3/TRBV12-4 | TGTGCCAGCACTCAGGTCGTGACATTGGATACGCAGTATTTT | CASTQVVTLDTQYF
many | TRBJ1-4 | NA | 14 | TRBV7-2 | TGTGCCAGCAGCTTAGACTGGTTACCTGAAAAACTGTTTTTT | CASSLDWLPEKLFF
NA | TRBJ2-5 | TRBD1 | 13 | TRBV5-6 | TGTGCCAGCAGCTTGGAACAGGGGGAGACCCAGTACTTC | CASSLEQGETQYF
few | TRBJ1-1 | NA | 14 | TRBV12-3/TRBV12-4 | TGTGCCAGCAGTTCCCGGGACTGGGTCGCTGAAGCTTTCTTT | CASSSRDWVAEAFF
few | TRBJ2-1 | TRBD2 | 14 | TRBV4-1 | TGCGCCAGCAGGGCTAGCGGGGGTAGGGGTGAGCAGTTCTTC | CASRASGGRGEQFF
few | TRBJ2-3 | TRBD2 | 16 | TRBV7-2 | TGTGCCAGCAGAAACCTAGCGGGGGGGTACACAGATACGCAGTATTTT | CASRNLAGGYTDTQYF
few | TRBJ1-4 | NA | 15 | TRBV6-5 | TGTGCCAGCAGTTACTCATCCGGGGTTTGGGAAAAACTGTTTTTT | CASSYSSGVWEKLFF
NA | TRBJ2-5 | NA | 14 | TRBV5-6 | TGTGCCAGCAGCTTGTTTCTCAACCAAGAGACCCAGTACTTC | CASSLFLNQETQYF
many | TRBJ2-7 | NA | 13 | TRBV29-1 | TGCAGCGTTGGGACGACTGACTCCTACGAGCAGTACTTC | CSVGTTDSYEQYF
few | TRBJ1-1 | NA | 13 | TRBV5-1 | TGCGCCAGCAGCTTGGAATTGGTTGCTGAAGCTTTCTTT | CASSLELVAEAFF
NA | TRBJ1-4 | NA | 18 | TRBV4-2 | TGTGCCAGCAGCCAAGATCGTGTAGAGGACAGCCACGAGGGAAAACTGTTTTTT | CASSQDRVEDSHEGKLFF
NA | TRBJ2-7 | TRBD2 | 17 | TRBV7-9 | TGTGCCAGCAGCTCCCCACATGGGACTAGCGGATCCTACGAGCAGTACTTC | CASSSPHGTSGSYEQYF
few | TRBJ1-6 | NA | 13 | TRBV12-3/TRBV12-4 | TGTGCCAGCATGCTTACTGCCAATTCACCCCTCCACTTT | CASMLTANSPLHF
NA | TRBJ2-3 | NA | 14 | TRBV6-2/TRBV6-3 | TGTGCCAGCAGGCGACCTTGGGGCGGAGATACGCAGTATTTT | CASRRPWGGDTQYF
few | TRBJ1-2 | NA | 13 | TRBV19 | TGTGCCAGTAACCGTGGAGGAGGGGATGGCTACACCTTC | CASNRGGGDGYTF
few | TRBJ2-1 | NA | 15 | TRBV18 | TGTGCCAGCTCACCAGGGCACTTCGGGTACAATGAGCAGTTCTTC | CASSPGHFGYNEQFF
many | TRBJ2-1 | TRBD2 | 15 | TRBV5-1 | TGCGCCAGCAGCCAGGGACTAGCGGGGGAGGGGGAGCAGTTCTTC | CASSQGLAGEGEQFF
NA | TRBJ2-1 | TRBD2 | 19 | TRBV19 | TGTGCCAGTAGTATTATCAGCGGGGGATCACCGGGCTCCTACAATGAGCAGTTCTTC | CASSIISGGSPGSYNEQFF